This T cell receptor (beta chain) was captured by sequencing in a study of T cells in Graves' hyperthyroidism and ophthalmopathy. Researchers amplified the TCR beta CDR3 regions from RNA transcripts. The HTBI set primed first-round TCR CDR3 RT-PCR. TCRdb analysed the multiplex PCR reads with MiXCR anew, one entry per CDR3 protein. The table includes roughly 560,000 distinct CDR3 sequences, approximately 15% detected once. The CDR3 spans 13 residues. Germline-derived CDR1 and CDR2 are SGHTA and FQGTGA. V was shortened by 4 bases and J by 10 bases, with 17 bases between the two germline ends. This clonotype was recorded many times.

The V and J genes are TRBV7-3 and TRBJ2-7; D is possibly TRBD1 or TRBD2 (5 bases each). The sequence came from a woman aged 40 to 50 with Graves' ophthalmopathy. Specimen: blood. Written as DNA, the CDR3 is TGTGCCAGCAGCTCCCTGACCGGGACCGAACAGTACTTC. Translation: CASSSLTGTEQYF.